This T cell receptor beta chain derives from a study of T cell responses to AZD1222 COVID-19 vaccine (dated by TCRdb to about 2021). Regarding the complete study: Because spike-specific TCR depth and breadth did not differ between the two schedules, AZD1222 recipients who got a second dose at roughly 4 weeks were pooled with those who got a second dose at roughly 12 weeks. TCR sequencing covered 230 to 250 trial participants: approximately 200 given two doses of AZD1222 and 26 given two doses of MenACWY control vaccine. Enrollment into the trials was organized by age into subgroups of 18-55, 56-69 and 70-plus years, and those subgroups contained roughly 150, 30 and 60 TCR-sequenced participants, respectively. Points the paper makes about the study in general: The 56-69-year group was small, and its depth increase did not reach significance, likely because of low power. A significant rise in spike-specific TCR breadth and depth was observed after two AZD1222 doses relative to day 0 and relative to MenACWY recipients. No day 14 peak-response samples were available, so repertoires were characterized only after the peak T cell response. Reportedly, almost half of the unique spike-specific TCRs recognized epitopes lying outside the regions that are mutated in the B.1.351 and B.1.1.7 variants. CD4 TCRs associated with the vaccine covered the entire spike protein, and the dominant responses were in regions 160-218 and 743-854. Conclusions about previously exposed vaccinees are limited, since just five or six AZD1222 recipients were seropositive for SARS-CoV-2 at baseline. Most participants were white British and females outnumbered males, and the authors suggested that clonal diversity may have been underestimated.

The sample's time point label is to be understood as: baseline before first vaccination. Vaccinee samples came from UK trials COV001 and COV002, including a single-blind randomized controlled phase 2/3 trial of AZD1222 (ChAdOx1 nCoV-19) in healthy adults. Trial participant PBMC samples were collected at day 0 and day 28 after the second dose for TCRbeta chain sequencing. The CDR3 regions of human TCRbeta chains were analyzed by immunosequencing. For the original study's pipeline: Repertoire TCRs were matched against a reference library of SARS-CoV-2-specific TCRs generated with the MIRA antigen-specificity platform. Breadth was defined as the fraction of unique TCRs that were SARS-CoV-2-associated. Depth was defined as the fraction of total T cells that were SARS-CoV-2-associated. Using the MIRA data, each spike-specific TCR was mapped to the spike region that the TCR reacts to and placed in a CD4 or CD8 class. Log10-transformed breadth and depth values were compared by one-way ANOVA with Sidak's multiple comparisons tests. TCRdb retrieved this table from immuneACCESS and kept in-frame rearrangements only. Not all clones are present; in checked studies, unresolved V genes account for under half, and no reason is known for the remainder. V and J calls and clone size come straight from that table; D and trimming were deduced from the DNA. In all, the sample holds around 120,000 clones, and 90% of those were seen once. The ten largest clones take up roughly 7% of the sample.

From the cysteine up to the phenylalanine, the CDR3 has a length of 12 residues. CDR3 DNA is the only sequence kept; it has 36 bases, read in frame from the first base. V was cut back by 4 bases and J by 9 bases, leaving a gap of 9 bases between them. The germline V gene (reference sequence) yields LGHDT for CDR1 and YNNKEL for CDR2. With respect to this clone: The target of this receptor is not known. The sample holds no much larger clone one base away, and base qualities are not on file.

Sample: peripheral blood, taken on day 0 of AZD1222 vaccination. The chain uses TRBV3-1 (or the pseudogene TRBV3-2) and TRBJ1-4; no D gene can be assigned with confidence. This sequence originates from an adult in good health. At the DNA level, the sequence is TGTGCCAGCAGCCTTAGCAGGAAAAAACTGTTTTTT. This translates into CASSLSRKKLFF.